The 2 T cell receptor beta chains in this list originate from one sample, sequenced in a study of shared clonotypes between healthy human individuals. It was CD45RO-negative cells, positively selected for CCR7, that made up naive CD8 cells, with terminally differentiated effector memory CD45RA+ cells excluded. Measured with immunoSEQ multiplex PCR; TCRdb has only the in-frame clones, and not every one. The sample has about 2.1 million clones, about 93% seen once. The sequenced material came from naive CD8+ T cells from PBMCs. The receptors originated from a man aged 18 to 30 in good health. Some clones in this sample may be carry-over from other donors' samples.

This chain links TRBV9 with TRBJ2-1; TRBD1 agrees at 10 bases. CDR1 and CDR2 from the germline V gene are SGDLS and YYNGEE. The V segment lost 4 bases and the J segment 6 bases; nucleotides outside the gene matches: 7. The CDR3 is 15 amino acids. The CDR3 DNA reads TGTGCCAGCAGCTGGGGACAGGGGCCTGTCAATGAGCAGTTCTTC. Its protein product is CASSWGQGPVNEQFF.

The V and J genes are TRBV7-9 and TRBJ2-7; D is unresolved. CDR1 and CDR2 from the germline V gene are SEHNR and FQNEAQ (reference sequence). The CDR3 is 12 residues long. The V and J ends lost 2 bases and 3 bases respectively, with 5 bases between them. The CDR3 DNA sequence: TGTGCCAGCAGCTTAACTTACTACGAGCAGTACTTC. Amino acid sequence: CASSLTYYEQYF.